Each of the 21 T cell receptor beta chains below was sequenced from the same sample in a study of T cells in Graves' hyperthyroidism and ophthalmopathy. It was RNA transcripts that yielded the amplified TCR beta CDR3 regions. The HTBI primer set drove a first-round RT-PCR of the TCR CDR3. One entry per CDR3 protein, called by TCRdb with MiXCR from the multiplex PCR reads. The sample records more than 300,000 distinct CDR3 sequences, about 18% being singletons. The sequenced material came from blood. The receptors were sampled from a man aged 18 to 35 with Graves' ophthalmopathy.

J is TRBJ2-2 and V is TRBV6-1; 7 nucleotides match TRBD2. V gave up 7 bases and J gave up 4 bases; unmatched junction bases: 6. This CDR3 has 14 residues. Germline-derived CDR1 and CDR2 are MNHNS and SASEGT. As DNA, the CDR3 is TGTGCCAGCATCCCCGGCGGGAGCACCGGGGAGCTGTTTTTT. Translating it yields CASIPGGSTGELFF.

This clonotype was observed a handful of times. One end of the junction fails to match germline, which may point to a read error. The CDR3 sequence: CASSSRSGGLFF. CDR3 bases: TGTGCCAGCAGCTCACGGTCCGGGGGGCTGTTTTTT. The chain combines TRBV3-1 with TRBJ2-2, with D perhaps TRBD2 (6 bases). The CDR3 has 12 residues. CDR1 LGHDT and CDR2 YNNKEL come from the germline V gene (reference sequence).

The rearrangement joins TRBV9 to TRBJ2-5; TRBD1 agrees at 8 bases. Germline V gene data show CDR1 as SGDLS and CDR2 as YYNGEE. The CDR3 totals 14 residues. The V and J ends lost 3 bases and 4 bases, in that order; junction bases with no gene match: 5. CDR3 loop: CASSAGTGRETQYF. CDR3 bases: TGTGCCAGCAGCGCAGGGACAGGTAGAGAGACCCAGTACTTC.

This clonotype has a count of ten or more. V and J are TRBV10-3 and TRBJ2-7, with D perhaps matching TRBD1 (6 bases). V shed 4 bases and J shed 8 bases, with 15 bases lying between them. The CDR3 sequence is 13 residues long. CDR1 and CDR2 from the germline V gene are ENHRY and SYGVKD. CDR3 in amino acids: CAISATGMKKQYF. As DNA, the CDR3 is TGTGCCATCAGTGCTACAGGGATGAAAAAGCAGTACTTC.

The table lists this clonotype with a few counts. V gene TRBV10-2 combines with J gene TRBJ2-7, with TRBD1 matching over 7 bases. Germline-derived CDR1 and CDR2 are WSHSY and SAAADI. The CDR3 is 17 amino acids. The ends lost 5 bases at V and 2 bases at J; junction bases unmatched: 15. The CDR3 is CASSKVFGQETPYEQYF. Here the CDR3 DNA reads TGCGCCAGCAGTAAAGTATTTGGACAGGAGACTCCCTACGAGCAGTACTTC.

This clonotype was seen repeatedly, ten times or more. Here the CDR3 reads CASSTTTLNTEAFF. In DNA, the CDR3 is TGTGCCAGCAGTACAACGACCCTGAACACTGAAGCTTTCTTT. The chain recombines TRBV12-3 or TRBV12-4 with TRBJ1-1; D not certain. The V end was cut by 5 bases, the J end by 0 bases, with 10 bases between. The CDR3 sequence is 14 residues long.

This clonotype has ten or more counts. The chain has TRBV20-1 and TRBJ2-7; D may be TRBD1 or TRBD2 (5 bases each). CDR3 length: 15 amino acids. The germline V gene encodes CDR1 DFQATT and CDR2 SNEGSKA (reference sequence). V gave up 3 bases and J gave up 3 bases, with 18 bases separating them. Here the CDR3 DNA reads TGCAGTGCTAGGAGACGGCAGGGAGAAGGCTACGAGCAGTACTTC. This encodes CSARRRQGEGYEQYF.

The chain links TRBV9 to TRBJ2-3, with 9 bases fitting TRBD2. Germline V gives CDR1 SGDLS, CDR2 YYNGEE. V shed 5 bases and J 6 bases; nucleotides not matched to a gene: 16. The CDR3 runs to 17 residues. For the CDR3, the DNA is TGTGCCAGCAGTCAGGGGCCTAGCGGGGCCCCTCCGGATACGCAGTATTTT. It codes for CASSQGPSGAPPDTQYF.

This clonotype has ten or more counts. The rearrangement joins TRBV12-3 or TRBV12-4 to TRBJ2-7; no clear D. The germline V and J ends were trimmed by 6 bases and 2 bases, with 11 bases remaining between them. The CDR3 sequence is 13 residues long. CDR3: CASSPASPYEQYF. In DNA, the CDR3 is TGTGCCAGCAGCCCTGCGTCCCCCTACGAGCAGTACTTC.

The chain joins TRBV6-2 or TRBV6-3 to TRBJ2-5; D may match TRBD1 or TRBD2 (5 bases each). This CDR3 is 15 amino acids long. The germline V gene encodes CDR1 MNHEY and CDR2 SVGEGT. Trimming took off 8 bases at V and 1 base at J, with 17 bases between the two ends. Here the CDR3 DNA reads TGTGCCAGCTCACCAAAATCGGGGACCCAAGAGACCCAGTACTTC. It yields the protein CASSPKSGTQETQYF.

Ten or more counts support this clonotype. The CDR3 here is CASLPPTGEKLFF. The CDR3 bases are TGTGCCAGCCTACCCCCGACAGGTGAAAAACTGTTTTTT. V is TRBV3-1 and J is TRBJ1-4, with D possibly TRBD1 on 6 matching bases. Germline-derived CDR1 and CDR2 are LGHDT and YNNKEL (reference sequence). The CDR3 spans 13 residues. Trimming took 8 bases from V and 7 from J, leaving 14 bases between them. The full variable domain, its missing parts supplied by reference TRBV3-1 and TRBJ1-4, is DTAVSQTPKYLVTQMGNDKSIKCEQNLGHDTMYWYKQDSKKFLKIMFSYNNKELIINETVPNRFSPKSPDKAHLNLHINSLELGDSAVYFCASLPPTGEKLFFGSGTQLSVL.

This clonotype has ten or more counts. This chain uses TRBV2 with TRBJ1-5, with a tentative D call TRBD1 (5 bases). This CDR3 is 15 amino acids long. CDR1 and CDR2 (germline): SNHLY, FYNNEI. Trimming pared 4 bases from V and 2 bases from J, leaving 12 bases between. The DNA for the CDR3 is TGTGCCAGCAGTGGAGGGGTTGGCGGCAATCAGCCCCAGCATTTT. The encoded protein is CASSGGVGGNQPQHF.

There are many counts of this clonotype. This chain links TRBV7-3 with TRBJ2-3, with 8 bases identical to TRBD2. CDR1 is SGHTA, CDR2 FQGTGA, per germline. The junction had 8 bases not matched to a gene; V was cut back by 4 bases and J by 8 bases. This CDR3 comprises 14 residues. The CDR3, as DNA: TGTGCCAGCAGCTCGGGACTAGATGGAGGTACGCAGTATTTT. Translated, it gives CASSSGLDGGTQYF. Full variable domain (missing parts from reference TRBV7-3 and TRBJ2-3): GAGVSQTPSNKVTEKGKYVELRCDPISGHTALYWYRQSLGQGPEFLIYFQGTGAADDSGLPNDRFFAVRPEGSVSTLKIQRTERGDSAVYLCASSSGLDGGTQYFGPGTRLTVL.

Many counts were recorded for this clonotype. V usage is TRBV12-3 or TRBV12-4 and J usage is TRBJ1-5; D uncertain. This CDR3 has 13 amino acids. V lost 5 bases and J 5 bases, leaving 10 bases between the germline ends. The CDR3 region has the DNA TGTGCCAGCAGTCCTTGGGGTGATCAGCCCCAGCATTTT. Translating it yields CASSPWGDQPQHF.

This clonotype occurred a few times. CDR3 protein: CASSETGQIHYNEQFF. The CDR3 DNA follows: TGCGCCAGCAGCGAGACGGGACAGATACATTACAATGAGCAGTTCTTC. The genes are TRBV5-1 and TRBJ2-1, with TRBD1 matching over 7 bases. CDR3 length: 16 residues. J lost 4 bases, V lost 4 bases, and 11 bases had no gene match. Germline V lookup: CDR1 SGHRS, CDR2 YFSETQ.

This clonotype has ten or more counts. The CDR3 region has the DNA TGTGCCAGCAGCTTAGCGGGATTACCGGAGACCCAGTACTTC. Translated: CASSLAGLPETQYF. J is TRBJ2-5 and V is TRBV7-9; D is undetermined. Germline loops: CDR1 SEHNR, CDR2 FQNEAQ (reference sequence). The V gene lost 0 bases and the J gene lost 5 bases, with 10 bases spanning the gap. The CDR3 totals 14 residues.

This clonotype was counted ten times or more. This chain's CDR3 is CASSWNLPSYGYTF. The CDR3 bases are TGCGCCAGCAGCTGGAACCTACCGAGTTATGGCTACACCTTC. This chain links TRBV5-1 with TRBJ1-2; no firm D call. V dropped 3 bases and J dropped 5 bases, with 14 bases sitting between them. Germline CDR1 and CDR2: SGHRS and YFSETQ. The CDR3 is made up of 14 amino acids.

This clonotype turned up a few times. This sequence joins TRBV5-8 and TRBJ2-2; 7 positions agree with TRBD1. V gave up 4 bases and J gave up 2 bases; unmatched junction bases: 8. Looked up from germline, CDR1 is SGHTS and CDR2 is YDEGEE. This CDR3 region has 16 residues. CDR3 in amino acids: CASSKRTGGNTGELFF. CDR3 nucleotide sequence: TGTGCCAGCAGCAAAAGGACAGGCGGCAACACCGGGGAGCTGTTTTTT. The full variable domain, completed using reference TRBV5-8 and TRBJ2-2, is EAGVTQSPTHLIKTRGQQATLRCSPISGHTSVYWYQQALGLGLQFLLWYDEGEERNRGNFPPRFSGRQFPNYSSELNVNALELEDSALYLCASSKRTGGNTGELFFGEGSRLTVL.

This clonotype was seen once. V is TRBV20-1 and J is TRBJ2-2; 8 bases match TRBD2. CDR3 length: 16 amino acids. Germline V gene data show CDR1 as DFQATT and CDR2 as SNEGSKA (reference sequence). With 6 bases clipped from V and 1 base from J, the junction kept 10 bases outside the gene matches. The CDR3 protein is CSAIPPSGGNTGELFF. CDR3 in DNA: TGCAGTGCAATTCCACCCAGCGGGGGGAACACCGGGGAGCTGTTTTTT.

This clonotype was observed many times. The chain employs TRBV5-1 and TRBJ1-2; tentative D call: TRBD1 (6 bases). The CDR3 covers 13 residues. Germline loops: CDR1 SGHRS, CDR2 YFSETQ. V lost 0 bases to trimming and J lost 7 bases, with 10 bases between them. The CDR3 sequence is CASSLEQGVGYTF. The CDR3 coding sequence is TGCGCCAGCAGCTTGGAACAGGGAGTTGGCTACACCTTC.

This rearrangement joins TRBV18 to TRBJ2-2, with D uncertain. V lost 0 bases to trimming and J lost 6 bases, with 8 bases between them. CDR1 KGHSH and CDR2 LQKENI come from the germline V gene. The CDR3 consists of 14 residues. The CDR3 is CASSPPATAGELFF. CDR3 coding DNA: TGTGCCAGCTCACCACCCGCGACGGCCGGGGAGCTGTTTTTT.